This TCR beta chain appears in the sequencing data of a study of shared clonotypes between healthy human individuals (dated by TCRdb to the early 2020s). With regard to the full study: Three men and a couple of women, aged 18 to 49 years, made up the cohort. To estimate repertoire size and how much clonotypes are shared between individuals, the study performed deep sequencing of blood TCR repertoires from 4 to 6 healthy adults. Per donor, leukapheresis produced somewhere between about 0.85 and 8.9 billion PBMCs. For each donor, three plates each were used for CD4 naive and CD4 memory, two plates were used for CD8 naive, and one plate was used for CD8 memory. To increase sequencing depth and limit assay-specific biases, TCR repertoire library preparation and sequencing were carried out by different laboratories using diverse techniques.

Using the deep immunoSEQ assay, multiplex PCR amplified TCR CDR3 regions from genomic DNA. Genomic DNA extracted from each cell subset was distributed evenly over all wells of several immunoSEQ 96-well plates, and each plate served as one replicate. Each replicate PCR for sorted subsets received 200 ng genomic DNA, equal to roughly 33,000 T cell genomes. The purified libraries were quantified using a Qubit 3.0 fluorometer, sized with a Bioanalyzer 2100, and then quantified again using the KAPA Library Quantification kit. Each immunoSEQ 96-well plate was sequenced on its own single-read 150-cycle Illumina NextSeq 550 flow cell. On the authors' methods: Because the immunoSEQ output held only junctional sequences and lacked quality scores, the filtering could not match the filtering applied to full-length reads. To assign V/J genes and CDR3, sequences were annotated using PyIR, a Python wrapper for IgBLAST v1.9, with IMGT germline references. Any read was removed if the V/J assignment was weak (E-value above 1e-6), the CDR3 was missing, or the read contained stop codons, out-of-frame junctions, or ambiguous translated residues. A V3J clonotype was defined by an identical inferred V gene, J gene, and CDR3 amino acid sequence. Percentage overlap between repertoires was calculated by dividing the number of shared unique clonotypes by the size of the smaller repertoire. RTK rarefaction, the Chao1 estimator, and Recon v2.1 estimates of unobserved clonotypes were used to assess repertoire richness. For all TCRbeta clonotypes obtained by the gDNA method from four donors, generation probabilities were computed with OLGA. TCRdb provides this immuneACCESS table in a form limited to in-frame rearrangements. Some clones are lacking; in checked studies, under half of them reflect an unresolved V gene, and why the rest are absent is not known. V, J and clone size are those of that table, while D and trimming were read from the DNA. The sample table shows over a million clones, and around 95% are seen once. Of the sample, approximately 1% falls within the top ten clones.

Turning to this clone: Its cognate antigen has yet to be identified. Base quality data are lacking; no much larger clone is found one base away.

The donors were healthy, HIV-negative adults with no recently reported acute infections or vaccinations. Every donor was a Caucasian adult residing in Nashville, Tennessee, USA. CD4+ T cells were enriched through magnetic negative selection, after which naive cells were positively selected on CD45RA and the remaining negative fraction served as the memory subset. Blood was collected by leukapheresis, and PBMCs were isolated by Ficoll-Histopaque density gradient centrifugation and then cryopreserved in liquid nitrogen vapor phase. Purity and quantity of every magnetically sorted T cell population were checked by analytical flow cytometry. Genomic DNA was isolated from every sorted fraction and measured by UV absorbance on a Nanodrop 2000c. Summary of the overall study and its limitations: Compared with non-shared clonotypes, the clonotypes found in all four sorted-subset donors had higher generation probabilities. The genetic and exposure-history diversity represented was limited by the small number of donors. Based on pairwise subsampling, the degree of clonotype sharing among donors was expected to be affected by sequencing depth. Naive subsets generally had larger estimated clonotype richness than memory subsets did. Sharing across four donors was observed for roughly 5% of naive CD4, 3.5% of naive CD8, 2.3% of memory CD4, and around 0.4% of memory CD8 clonotypes. Sampling was limited to blood, and TCR repertoires in tissue likely differ from TCR repertoires in blood. Rarefaction of sorted-subset datasets indicated incomplete sequencing despite the large sequencing depth.

CDR1 and CDR2, per the germline V gene, are SGHDN and FVKESK. Including the terminal cysteine and phenylalanine, the CDR3 comprises 16 residues. Kept here is only the CDR3 DNA, which spans 48 bases and is read in frame from base 1. Here V drops 0 bases and J drops 9 bases, and the junction holds 9 bases not matched to any gene. This sequence uses TRBV14 and TRBJ2-1, with TRBD2 matching 9 junction bases. This TCR was recovered from a man aged 25-45 years in good health. The sequenced material came from naive CD4+ T cells sorted from blood. The cell subset or site label of this sample denotes: CD45RA+ positively selected. CDR3 region: CASSQDLSGSGTEQFF. The nucleotide sequence reads as follows: TGTGCCAGCAGCCAAGACCTTAGCGGGAGTGGGACTGAGCAGTTCTTC.